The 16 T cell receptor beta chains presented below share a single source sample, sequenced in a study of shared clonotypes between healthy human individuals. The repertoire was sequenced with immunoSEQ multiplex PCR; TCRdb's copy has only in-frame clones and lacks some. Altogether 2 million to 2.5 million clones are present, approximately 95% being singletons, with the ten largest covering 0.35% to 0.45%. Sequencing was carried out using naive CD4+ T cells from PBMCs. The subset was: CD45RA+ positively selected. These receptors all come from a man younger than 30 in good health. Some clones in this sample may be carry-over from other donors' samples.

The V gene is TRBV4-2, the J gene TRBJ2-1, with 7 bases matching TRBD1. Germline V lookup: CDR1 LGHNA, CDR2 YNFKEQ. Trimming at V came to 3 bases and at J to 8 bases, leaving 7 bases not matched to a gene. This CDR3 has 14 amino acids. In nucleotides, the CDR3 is TGTGCCAGCAGCCAGACGGACAGGTCCGATGAGCAGTTCTTC. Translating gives CASSQTDRSDEQFF.

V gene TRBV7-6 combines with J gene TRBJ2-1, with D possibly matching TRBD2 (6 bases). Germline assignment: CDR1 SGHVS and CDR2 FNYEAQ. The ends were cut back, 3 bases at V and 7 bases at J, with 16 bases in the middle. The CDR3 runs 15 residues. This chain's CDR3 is CASSFRFGRGNEQFF. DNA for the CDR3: TGTGCCAGCAGCTTTAGGTTCGGGCGGGGAAATGAGCAGTTCTTC.

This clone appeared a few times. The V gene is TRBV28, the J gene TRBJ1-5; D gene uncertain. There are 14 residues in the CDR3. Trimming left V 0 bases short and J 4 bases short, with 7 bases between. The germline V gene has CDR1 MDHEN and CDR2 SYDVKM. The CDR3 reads CASSLWRGNQPQHF. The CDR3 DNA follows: TGTGCCAGCAGTTTATGGCGAGGGAATCAGCCCCAGCATTTT.

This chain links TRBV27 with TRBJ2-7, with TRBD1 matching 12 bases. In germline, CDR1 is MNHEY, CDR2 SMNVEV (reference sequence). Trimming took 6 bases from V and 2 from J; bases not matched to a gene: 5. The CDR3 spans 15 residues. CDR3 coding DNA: TGTGCCAGCAGCGCCGGGACAGGGGGCGCCTACGAGCAGTACTTC. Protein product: CASSAGTGGAYEQYF.

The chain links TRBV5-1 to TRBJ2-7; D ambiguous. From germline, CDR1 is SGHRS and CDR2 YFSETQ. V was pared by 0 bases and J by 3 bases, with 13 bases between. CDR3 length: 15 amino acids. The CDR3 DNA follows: TGCGCCAGCAGCTTGGTGGCAGTCGAACTCTACGAGCAGTACTTC. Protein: CASSLVAVELYEQYF.

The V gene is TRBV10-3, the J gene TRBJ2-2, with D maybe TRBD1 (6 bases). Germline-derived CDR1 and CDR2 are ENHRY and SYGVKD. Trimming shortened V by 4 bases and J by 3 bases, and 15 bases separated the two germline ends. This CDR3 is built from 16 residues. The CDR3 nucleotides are TGTGCCATCAGTGCAGTCAAGGACAGATACACCGGGGAGCTGTTTTTT. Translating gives CAISAVKDRYTGELFF.

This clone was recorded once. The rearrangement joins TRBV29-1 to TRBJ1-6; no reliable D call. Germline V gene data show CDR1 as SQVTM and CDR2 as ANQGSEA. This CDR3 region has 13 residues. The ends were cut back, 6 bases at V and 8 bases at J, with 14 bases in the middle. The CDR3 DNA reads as TGCAGCGTGCGGCGAGGCGCGGATTCACCCCTCCACTTT. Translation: CSVRRGADSPLHF.

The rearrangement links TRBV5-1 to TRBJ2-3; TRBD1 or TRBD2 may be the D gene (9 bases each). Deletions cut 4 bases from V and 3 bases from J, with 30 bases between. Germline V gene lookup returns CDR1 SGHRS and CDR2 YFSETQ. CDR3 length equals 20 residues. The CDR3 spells CASSPPGQGMAGGPTDTQYF. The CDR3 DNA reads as TGCGCCAGCAGCCCGCCGGGACAGGGTATGGCGGGAGGGCCGACAGATACGCAGTATTTT.

The DNA for the CDR3 is TGCAGCGTGGGACTAGCGGGCTTCTCCTACAATGAGCAGTTCTTC. Translating it yields CSVGLAGFSYNEQFF. This rearrangement joins TRBV29-1 to TRBJ2-1; 12 positions agree with TRBD2. The germline gives CDR1 SQVTM, CDR2 ANQGSEA. The V segment lost 6 bases and the J segment 0 bases; nucleotides outside the gene matches: 3. This CDR3 is 15 amino acids long.

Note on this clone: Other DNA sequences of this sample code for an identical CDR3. The CDR3 DNA reads as TGTGCCAGCAGTTTAAATGGAGGGTACGAGCAGTACTTC. This translates into CASSLNGGYEQYF. J is TRBJ2-7 and V is TRBV28, with D possibly TRBD2 on 6 matching bases. This CDR3 region has 13 residues. Trimming stripped 2 bases from V and 4 bases from J, with 9 bases between. CDR1 and CDR2 from the germline V gene are MDHEN and SYDVKM.

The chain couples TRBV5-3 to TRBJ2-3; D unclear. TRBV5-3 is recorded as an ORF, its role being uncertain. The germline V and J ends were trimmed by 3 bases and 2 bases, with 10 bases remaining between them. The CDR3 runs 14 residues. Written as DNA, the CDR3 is TGTGCCAGAAGCTCAGCAAGAACCACAGATACGCAGTATTTT. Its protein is CARSSARTTDTQYF.

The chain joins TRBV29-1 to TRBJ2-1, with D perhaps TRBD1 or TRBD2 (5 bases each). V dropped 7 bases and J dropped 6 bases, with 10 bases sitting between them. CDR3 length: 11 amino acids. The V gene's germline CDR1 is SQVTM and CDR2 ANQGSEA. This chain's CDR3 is CSGGKVNEQFF. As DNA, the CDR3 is TGCAGCGGGGGGAAGGTCAATGAGCAGTTCTTC.

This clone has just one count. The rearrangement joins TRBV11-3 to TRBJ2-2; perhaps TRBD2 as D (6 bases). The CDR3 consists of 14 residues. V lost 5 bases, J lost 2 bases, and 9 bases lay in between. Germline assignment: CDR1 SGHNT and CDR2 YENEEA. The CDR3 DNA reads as TGTGCCAGCAGCCGCGGGGATAACACCGGGGAGCTGTTTTTT. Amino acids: CASSRGDNTGELFF.

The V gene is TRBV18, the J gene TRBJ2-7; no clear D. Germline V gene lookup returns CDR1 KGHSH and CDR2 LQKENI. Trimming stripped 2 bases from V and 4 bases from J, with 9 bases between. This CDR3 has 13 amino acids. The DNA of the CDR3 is TGTGCCAGCTCACCAGATCTGAATTACGAGCAGTACTTC. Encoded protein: CASSPDLNYEQYF.

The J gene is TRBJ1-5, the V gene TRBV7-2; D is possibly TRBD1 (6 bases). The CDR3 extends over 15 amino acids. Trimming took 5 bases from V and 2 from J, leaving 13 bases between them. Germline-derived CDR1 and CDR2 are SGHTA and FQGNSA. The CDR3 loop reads CASSTTGQGNQPQHF. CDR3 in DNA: TGTGCCAGCAGCACAACAGGGCAGGGCAATCAGCCCCAGCATTTT.

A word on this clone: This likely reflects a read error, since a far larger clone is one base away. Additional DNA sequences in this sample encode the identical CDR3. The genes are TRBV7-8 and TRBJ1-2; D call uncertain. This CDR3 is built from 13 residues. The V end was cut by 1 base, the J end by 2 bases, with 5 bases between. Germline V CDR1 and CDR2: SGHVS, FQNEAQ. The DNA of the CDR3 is TGTGCCAGCAGCTTAGACAAGAACTATGGCTACACCTTC. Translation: CASSLDKNYGYTF.